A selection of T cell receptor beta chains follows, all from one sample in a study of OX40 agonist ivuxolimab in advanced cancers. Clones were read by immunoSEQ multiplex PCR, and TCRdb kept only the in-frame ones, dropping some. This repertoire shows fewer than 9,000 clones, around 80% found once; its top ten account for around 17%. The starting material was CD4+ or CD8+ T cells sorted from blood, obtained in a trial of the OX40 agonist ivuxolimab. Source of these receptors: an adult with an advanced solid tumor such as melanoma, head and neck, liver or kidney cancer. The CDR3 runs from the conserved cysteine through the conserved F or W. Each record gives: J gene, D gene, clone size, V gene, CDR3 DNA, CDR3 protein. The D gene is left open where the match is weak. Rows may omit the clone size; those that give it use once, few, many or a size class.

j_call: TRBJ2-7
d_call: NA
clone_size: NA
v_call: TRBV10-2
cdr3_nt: TGCGCCAGCACTTGGCAGAGCTCCTACGAGCAGTACTTC
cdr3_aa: CASTWQSSYEQYF

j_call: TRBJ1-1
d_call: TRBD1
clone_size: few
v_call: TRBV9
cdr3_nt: TGTGCCAGCAGCGTAACAGGGGGTAACACTGAAGCTTTCTTT
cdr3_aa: CASSVTGGNTEAFF

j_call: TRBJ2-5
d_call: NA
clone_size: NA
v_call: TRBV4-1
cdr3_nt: TGCGCCAGCAGCCAAGGGGTAGGAGGAGAGACCCAGTACTTC
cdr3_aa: CASSQGVGGETQYF

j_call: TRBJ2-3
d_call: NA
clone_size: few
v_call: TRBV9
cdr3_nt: TGTGCCAGCAGCGTAGGGGGGAACTGGGGTTCTGCAGATACGCAGTATTTT
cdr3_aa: CASSVGGNWGSADTQYF

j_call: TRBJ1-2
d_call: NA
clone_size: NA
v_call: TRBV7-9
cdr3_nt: TGTGCCAGCAACTTATTCGACGGGAACTATGGCTACACCTTC
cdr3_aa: CASNLFDGNYGYTF

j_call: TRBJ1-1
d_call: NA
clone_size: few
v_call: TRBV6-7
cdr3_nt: TGTGCCAGCACCCCCACCCTGGCAGGCATGAACACTGAAGCTTTCTTT
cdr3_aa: CASTPTLAGMNTEAFF

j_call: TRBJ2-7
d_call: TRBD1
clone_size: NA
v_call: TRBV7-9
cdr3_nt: TGTGCCAGCAGCCTGATGACAGGGACCCGCTACGAGCAGTACTTC
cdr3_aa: CASSLMTGTRYEQYF

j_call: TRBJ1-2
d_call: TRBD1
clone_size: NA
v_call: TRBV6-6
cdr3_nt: TGTGCCAGCACCCCTCAGGGGGGAAAGTATGGCTACACCTTC
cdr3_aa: CASTPQGGKYGYTF

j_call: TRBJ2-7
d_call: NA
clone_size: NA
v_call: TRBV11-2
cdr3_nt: TGTGCCAGCAGCCCCGGTATTAGCTACGAGCAGTACTTC
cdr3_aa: CASSPGISYEQYF

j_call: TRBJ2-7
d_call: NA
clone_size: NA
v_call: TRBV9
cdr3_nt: TGTGCCAGCAGCGTAGAAGGTCAGGACAGTTTGGTTTTCGGTGAGCAGTACTTC
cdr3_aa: CASSVEGQDSLVFGEQYF

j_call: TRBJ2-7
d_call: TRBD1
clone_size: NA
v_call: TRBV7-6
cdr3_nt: TGTGCCAGCAGCTCCACAGGGGATGTCTCCGAGCAGTACTTC
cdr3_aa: CASSSTGDVSEQYF

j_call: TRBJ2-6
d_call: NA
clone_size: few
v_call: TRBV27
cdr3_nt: TGTGCCAGCAGTTTAAGTGGGGGGCATGGGGCCAACGTCCTGACTTTC
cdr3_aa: CASSLSGGHGANVLTF

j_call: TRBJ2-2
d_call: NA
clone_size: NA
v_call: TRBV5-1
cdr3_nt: TGCGCCAGCAGCCTCGACTACACGCGAAGGATCTCCGGGGAGCTGTTTTTT
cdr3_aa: CASSLDYTRRISGELFF

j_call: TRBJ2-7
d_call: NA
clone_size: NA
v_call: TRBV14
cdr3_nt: TGTGCCAGCAGCCGCGACGAAGCTATCCCCTACGAGCAGTACTTC
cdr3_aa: CASSRDEAIPYEQYF

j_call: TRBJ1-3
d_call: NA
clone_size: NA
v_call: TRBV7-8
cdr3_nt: TGTGCCAGCAGCTTAGGACCCAACTCTGGAAACACCATATATTTT
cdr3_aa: CASSLGPNSGNTIYF

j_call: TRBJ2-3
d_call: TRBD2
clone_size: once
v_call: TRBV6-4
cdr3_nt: TGTGCCAGCAGTGCAGCGGGGGGATCAGATACGCAGTATTTT
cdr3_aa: CASSAAGGSDTQYF

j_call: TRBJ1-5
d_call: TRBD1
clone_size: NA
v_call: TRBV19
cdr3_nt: TGTGCCAGTAGCGCATGGGACAGGGCGGATCAGCCCCAGCATTTT
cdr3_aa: CASSAWDRADQPQHF

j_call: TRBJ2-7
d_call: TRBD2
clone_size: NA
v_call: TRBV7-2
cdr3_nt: TGTGCCAGCAGCTTAAACGGGGGGGCCCGAAGCTACGAGCAGTACTTC
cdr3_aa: CASSLNGGARSYEQYF

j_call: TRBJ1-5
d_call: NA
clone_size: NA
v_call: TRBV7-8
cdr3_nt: TGTGCCAGCAGCTTAGACGGTGGTCAGCCCCAGCATTTT
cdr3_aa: CASSLDGGQPQHF

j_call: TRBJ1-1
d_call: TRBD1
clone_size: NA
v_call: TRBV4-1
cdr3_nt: TGCGCCAGCAGCCCCAGACAGGGGAAGGACACTGAAGCTTTCTTT
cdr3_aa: CASSPRQGKDTEAFF

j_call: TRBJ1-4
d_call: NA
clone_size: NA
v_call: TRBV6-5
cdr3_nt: TGTGCCAGCAGTTACTTGGTGAACAACCAGAATGAAAAACTGTTTTTT
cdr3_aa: CASSYLVNNQNEKLFF

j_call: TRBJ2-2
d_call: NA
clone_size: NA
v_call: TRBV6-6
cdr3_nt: TGTGCCAGCAGCCCATCAGCGAACACCGGGGAGCTGTTTTTT
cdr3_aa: CASSPSANTGELFF

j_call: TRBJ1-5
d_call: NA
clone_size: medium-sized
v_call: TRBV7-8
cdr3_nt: TGTGCCAGCAGCGCTGGGAGGGCTGGCAATCAGCCCCAGCATTTT
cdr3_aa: CASSAGRAGNQPQHF

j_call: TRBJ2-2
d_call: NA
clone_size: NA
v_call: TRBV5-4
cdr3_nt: TGTGCCAGCAGCCCCAGACCCTTAACCGGGGAGCTGTTTTTT
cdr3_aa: CASSPRPLTGELFF

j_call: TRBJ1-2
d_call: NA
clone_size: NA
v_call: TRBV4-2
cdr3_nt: TGTGCCAGCAGCCCCGCGAAGGGCGCCGGCTATGGCTACACCTTC
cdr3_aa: CASSPAKGAGYGYTF

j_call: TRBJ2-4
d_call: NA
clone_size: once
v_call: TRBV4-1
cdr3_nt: TGCGCCAGCAGCCCATCAGCTACGAACATTCAGTACTTC
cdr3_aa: CASSPSATNIQYF

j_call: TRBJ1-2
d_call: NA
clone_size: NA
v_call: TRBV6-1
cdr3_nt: TGTGCCAGCGATTCCCCCTCTACAGGGACTTATGGCTACACCTTC
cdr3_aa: CASDSPSTGTYGYTF

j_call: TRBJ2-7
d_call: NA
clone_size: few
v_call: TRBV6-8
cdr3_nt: TGTGCCAGCAGCCCTGACAGCGAGCAGTACTTC
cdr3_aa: CASSPDSEQYF

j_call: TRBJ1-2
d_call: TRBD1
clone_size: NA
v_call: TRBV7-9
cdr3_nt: TGTGCCAGCAGCTTAGGACAGGGGATCTATGGCTACACCTTC
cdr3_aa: CASSLGQGIYGYTF